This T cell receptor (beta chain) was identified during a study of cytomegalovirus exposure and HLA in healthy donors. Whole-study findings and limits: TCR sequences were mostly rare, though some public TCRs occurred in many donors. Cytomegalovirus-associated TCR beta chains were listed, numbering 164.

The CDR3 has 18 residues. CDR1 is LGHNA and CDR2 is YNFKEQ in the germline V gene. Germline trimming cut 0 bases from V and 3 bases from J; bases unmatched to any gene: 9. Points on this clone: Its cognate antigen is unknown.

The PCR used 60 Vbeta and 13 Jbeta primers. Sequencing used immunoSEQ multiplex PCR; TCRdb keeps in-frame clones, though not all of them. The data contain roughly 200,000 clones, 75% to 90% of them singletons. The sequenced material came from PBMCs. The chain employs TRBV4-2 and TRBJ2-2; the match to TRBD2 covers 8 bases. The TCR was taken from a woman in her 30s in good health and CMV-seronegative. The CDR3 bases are TGTGCCAGCAGCCAAGACCCGGGAGGGTTGCTTGACACCGGGGAGCTGTTTTTT. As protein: CASSQDPGGLLDTGELFF.